The T cell receptor (beta chain) under discussion was sequenced for a study of a mutant IDH1 vaccine in newly diagnosed glioma. Study background: Treated patients had a mean age of 40.4 years and a sex split that was approximately 62% male and roughly 38% female. Previous treatment comprised radiotherapy, temozolomide, or both, mostly both. General observations from the study: Around 93% of patients showed vaccine-induced immune responses across multiple MHC alleles. Pseudoprogression appears to have had no connection to changes in top peripheral T cell clonotypes.

Time point here: baseline, week 1 (first vaccination visit). The treatment: pre-vaccination baseline after standard-of-care therapy. V lost 2 bases and J 4 bases, leaving 14 bases between the germline ends. This CDR3 is 14 amino acids long. CDR1 and CDR2 (germline): GTSNPN, SVGIG (reference sequence). This clone showed up just a few times. Antigen specificity is unknown. Method: immunoSEQ multiplex PCR; TCRdb's copy keeps in-frame clones and lacks some. The sample lists about 67,000 clones; more than 70% were seen once. This sequence joins TRBV30 and TRBJ1-1, with no clear D. The sequence was collected from a young woman with glioma. Some clones in this sample may be carry-over from other donors' samples. Material: peripheral blood mononuclear cells (PBMCs), obtained from a glioma patient treated with radiotherapy, temozolomide or both. CDR3 sequence: CAWSLSNAATEAFF. The CDR3 DNA is TGTGCCTGGAGTCTTTCCAATGCGGCCACTGAAGCTTTCTTT. The variable domain in full, completed from reference TRBV30 and TRBJ1-1, reads SQTIHQWPATLVQPVGSPLSLECTVEGTSNPNLYWYRQAAGRGLQLLFYSVGIGQISSEVPQNLSASRPQDRQFILSSKKLLLSDSGFYLCAWSLSNAATEAFFGQGTRLTVV.